Presented here are 32 T cell receptor beta chains from one specimen sequenced in a study of blood T cells in healthy people across ages. A second PCR, run for about 7 to 11 cycles, used a sample-barcoded 5' primer plus a J-beta primer mix. One entry per CDR3 protein, called by TCRdb with MiXCR from the 5' RACE reads. The table records fewer than 900,000 distinct CDR3 sequences, around 36% of them present only once. Sequences were obtained from blood. These receptors all stem from a man younger than 35 in good health.

This clonotype was recorded a few times. The chain carries TRBV7-2 and TRBJ2-7; 9 bases align to TRBD2. J gave up 7 bases and V 1 base, and 20 bases lay outside the gene matches. This CDR3 spans 19 amino acids. CDR1 is SGHTA and CDR2 is FQGNSA in the germline V gene. This CDR3 is CASSLVPSGVWRGYNEQYF. DNA of the CDR3: TGTGCCAGCAGCTTAGTACCTAGCGGGGTATGGAGGGGTTACAATGAGCAGTACTTC.

A remark on this clonotype: This may arise from a read error, as a much more abundant clone is one base away. For the CDR3, the DNA is TGCAGTGCTAGACTAGCGGGGGGGCAAGAGACCCAGTTCTTC. It encodes CSARLAGGQETQFF. V is TRBV20-1 and J is TRBJ2-5, with TRBD2 identical over 12 bases. The DNA end is a closer match to TRBJ2-1, so the J assignment may be wrong. The CDR3 extends over 14 amino acids. The germline CDR1 and CDR2 sequences are DFQATT and SNEGSKA (reference sequence).

Here the CDR3 DNA reads TGCGCCAGCAGCCAGGGCGGGGCAGTGCAAGAGACCCAGTACTTC. Residues: CASSQGGAVQETQYF. The rearrangement joins TRBV4-1 to TRBJ2-5, with D perhaps TRBD2 (6 bases). The length of the CDR3 is 15 residues. CDR1 is MGHRA and CDR2 is YSYEKL in the germline V gene. Trimming left V 3 bases short and J 2 bases short, with 13 bases between.

The genes are TRBV6-6 and TRBJ1-6, with TRBD1 as a possible D gene (6 bases). CDR1 and CDR2 from the germline V gene are MNHNY and SVGAGI (reference sequence). The CDR3 sequence is 14 residues long. V lost 2 bases, J lost 8 bases, and 10 bases lay in between. This CDR3 reads CASSYAAGDSPLHF. The CDR3, as DNA: TGTGCCAGCAGTTACGCGGCAGGGGATTCACCCCTCCACTTT.

This clonotype was detected many times. The CDR3 DNA follows: TGCGCCAGCAGCCTCCGGACTAGCGGGTTGAAAGATACGCAGTATTTT. The encoded protein is CASSLRTSGLKDTQYF. The rearrangement links TRBV4-3 to TRBJ2-3; 11 positions match TRBD2. There are 16 residues in the CDR3. CDR1 LGHNA and CDR2 YSLEER come from the germline V gene. J lost 5 bases, V lost 4 bases, and 8 bases had no gene match.

The chain has TRBV12-3 or TRBV12-4 and TRBJ1-1, with D unresolved. V was cut by 1 base and J by 4 bases, with 10 bases left in between. The CDR3 extends over 14 amino acids. This CDR3 is CASSLGRGLTEAFF. The CDR3 coding sequence is TGTGCCAGCAGTTTAGGTCGTGGACTCACTGAAGCTTTCTTT.

This clonotype has a handful of counts. The chain has TRBV4-1 and TRBJ1-2; maybe TRBD1 (5 bases). Trimming took 5 bases from V and 2 from J, leaving 15 bases between them. CDR1 and CDR2 from the germline V gene are MGHRA and YSYEKL. The CDR3 runs 15 residues. The CDR3, as DNA: TGCGCCAGCAGCTACGTGGGGGAAAAAAACTATGGCTACACCTTC. This translates into CASSYVGEKNYGYTF.

The chain has TRBV20-1 and TRBJ1-1; TRBD1 might be the D (6 bases). This CDR3 has 14 amino acids. Germline V gene lookup returns CDR1 DFQATT and CDR2 SNEGSKA (reference sequence). V dropped 3 bases and J dropped 2 bases, with 13 bases sitting between them. The DNA for the CDR3 is TGCAGTGCTAGCGTGGGACACCCCAACACTGAAGCTTTCTTT. Translation gives CSASVGHPNTEAFF.

This clonotype has just a few counts. This chain links TRBV5-1 with TRBJ1-4; D is possibly TRBD1 (6 bases). V lost 0 bases, J lost 7 bases, and 16 bases lay in between. CDR3 size: 16 residues. Germline V gene lookup returns CDR1 SGHRS and CDR2 YFSETQ. The CDR3 DNA reads TGCGCCAGCAGCTTGGGCTTGACGGGGGGCGGTGAAAAACTGTTTTTT. This translates into CASSLGLTGGGEKLFF.

This sequence joins TRBV7-6 and TRBJ1-1; 9 nucleotides align to TRBD1. The CDR3 length is 15 residues. V lost 3 bases and J lost 5; bases outside the gene matches: 7. CDR1 and CDR2 from the germline V gene are SGHVS and FNYEAQ. The CDR3 coding sequence is TGTGCCAGCAGCTTGGACCCGGGACAGGGAACTGAAGCTTTCTTT. This translates into CASSLDPGQGTEAFF.

In this sample, this clonotype turned up a few times. The rearrangement links TRBV28 to TRBJ2-3, with D perhaps matching TRBD1 (6 bases). V lost 7 bases, J lost 2 bases, and 16 bases lay in between. Germline V gene sequence: CDR1 MDHEN, CDR2 SYDVKM. The CDR3 has 15 amino acids. As DNA, the CDR3 is TGTGCCAGCACCCTGATCAGGGGAGCCACAGATACGCAGTATTTT. Amino acid sequence: CASTLIRGATDTQYF.

The CDR3 is CSAKLAGPDTQYF. CDR3 bases: TGCAGTGCCAAACTAGCGGGGCCCGATACGCAGTATTTT. The chain has TRBV20-1 and TRBJ2-3; 10 nucleotides line up with TRBD2. Germline V CDR1 and CDR2: DFQATT, SNEGSKA (reference sequence). After removal of 6 bases from V and 6 bases from J, the junction contained 6 bases not matched to a gene. CDR3 size: 13 residues.

V is TRBV12-3 or TRBV12-4 and J is TRBJ2-7; unclear D gene. V lost 3 bases, J lost 7 bases, and 16 bases lay in between. CDR3 length: 14 amino acids. CDR3 sequence: CASSFEVRDNEQYF. The CDR3 bases are TGTGCCAGCAGTTTCGAGGTTCGAGACAATGAGCAGTACTTC.

The J gene is TRBJ1-1, the V gene TRBV6-5, with TRBD1 matching 10 bases. Germline CDR1 MNHEY, CDR2 SVGAGI. The CDR3 is 14 residues long. V dropped 6 bases and J dropped 4; count of bases not matched to a gene: 5. CDR3 DNA: TGTGCCAGCAGCTGGGACAGGGGAGGCACTGAAGCTTTCTTT. Amino acid sequence: CASSWDRGGTEAFF.

With respect to this clonotype: Being one base from a much bigger clone, this may be a read error. V and J are TRBV12-3 or TRBV12-4 and TRBJ2-1; no clear D gene. Trimming removed 5 bases at V and 8 bases at J, with 4 bases between. This CDR3 spans 10 amino acids. This CDR3 reads CASSDYEQFF. The CDR3 DNA reads TGTGCCAGCAGTGATTATGAGCAGTTCTTC.

This clonotype has a handful of counts. The V and J genes are TRBV5-6 and TRBJ1-5; weak D call: TRBD1 (5 bases). CDR1 SGHDT and CDR2 YYEEEE come from the germline V gene. The CDR3 covers 15 residues. Trimming pared 0 bases from V and 5 bases from J, leaving 12 bases between. The CDR3 protein is CASSLARVGYQPQHF. In DNA form, the CDR3 reads TGTGCCAGCAGCTTGGCCAGGGTAGGGTATCAGCCCCAGCATTTT.

The genes are TRBV20-1 and TRBJ2-3, with D possibly being TRBD2 (5 bases). This CDR3 has 15 amino acids. V gave up 1 base and J gave up 5 bases, with 16 bases separating them. Germline CDR1 and CDR2: DFQATT and SNEGSKA (reference sequence). Here the CDR3 DNA reads TGCAGTGCTAGAGGGGAGACGGCTGGGGTAGATACGCAGTATTTT. It specifies CSARGETAGVDTQYF.

There are a few counts of this clonotype. The junction does not match germline at one end; this may be a read error. The chain couples TRBV5-5 to TRBJ1-5; D possibly corresponds to TRBD1 (6 bases). The germline gives CDR1 SGHKS, CDR2 YYEKEE (reference sequence). The CDR3 consists of 16 residues. Written as DNA, the CDR3 is TGTGCCAGCAGCTTGGAACAGGGCAGGAGCAATCGGCCCCAGCATTTT. Translation gives CASSLEQGRSNRPQHF. The complete variable domain, with remaining parts taken from reference TRBV5-5 and TRBJ1-5, reads DAGVTQSPTHLIKTRGQQVTLRCSPISGHKSVSWYQQVLGQGPQFIFQYYEKEERGRGNFPDRFSARQFPNYSSELNVNALLLGDSALYLCASSLEQGRSNRPQHFGDGTRLSIL.

This clonotype was counted only a few times. This chain's CDR3 is CSARDGLSYEQYF. CDR3 bases: TGCAGTGCTAGAGATGGTCTTTCCTACGAGCAGTACTTC. The J gene is TRBJ2-7, the V gene TRBV20-1; D remains ambiguous. The CDR3 length is 13 residues. Trimming stripped 0 bases from V and 1 base from J, with 7 bases between. Per germline, CDR1 DFQATT and CDR2 SNEGSKA (reference sequence).

This clonotype was detected ten times or more. The CDR3 region has the DNA TGTGCCATCAGTGACGGAGATACGCAGTATTTT. It specifies CAISDGDTQYF. J is TRBJ2-3 and V is TRBV10-3; D gene unclear. Trimming left V 3 bases short and J 5 bases short, with 3 bases between. The CDR3 length is 11 residues. CDR1 and CDR2 (germline): ENHRY, SYGVKD.

A remark on this clonotype: At one end the junction does not follow the germline gene, possibly because of a read error. CDR3 loop: CASSQDGTAGNAIYF. In nucleotides, the CDR3 is TGCGCCAGCAGCCAAGATGGGACTGCCGGAAACGCCATATATTTT. The V gene is TRBV4-3, the J gene TRBJ1-3; a weak D match, TRBD1 (5 bases). Germline CDR1 is LGHNA and CDR2 is YSLEER. The CDR3 covers 15 residues.

The rearrangement uses TRBV28 and TRBJ2-1; D is unresolved. V lost 4 bases and J 4 bases, leaving 17 bases between the germline ends. This CDR3 is built from 16 residues. The V gene's germline CDR1 is MDHEN and CDR2 SYDVKM. CDR3 region: CASSYPSSDKYNEQFF. The CDR3 nucleotides are TGTGCCAGCAGTTACCCCTCCTCCGACAAATACAATGAGCAGTTCTTC.

In its sample, this clonotype was seen many times. The chain is built from TRBV5-1 and TRBJ2-2; D not certain. V lost 3 bases, J lost 0 bases, and 18 bases lay in between. CDR3 length equals 18 residues. Germline assignment: CDR1 SGHRS and CDR2 YFSETQ. CDR3 loop: CASSWVLGHQPNTGELFF. CDR3 coding DNA: TGCGCCAGCAGCTGGGTTCTTGGGCACCAACCGAACACCGGGGAGCTGTTTTTT.

This clonotype was seen a single time. A much more abundant neighbour one base away suggests this may be a read error. V is TRBV5-6 and J is TRBJ1-4; D call uncertain. This CDR3 has 12 residues. Germline CDR1 SGHDT, CDR2 YYEEEE. In DNA, the CDR3 is TGTGTCAGCAGCTTGGTTGCAGGCGGACTGTTTTTT. Translation gives CVSSLVAGGLFF.

This clonotype was counted a few times. This chain joins TRBV7-2 and TRBJ2-7, with 7 bases aligning to TRBD1. Germline V gives CDR1 SGHTA, CDR2 FQGNSA. This CDR3 is built from 15 residues. The V gene end was trimmed by 3 bases and the J gene end by 7 bases; junction bases not matched to a gene: 12. This chain's CDR3 is CASSLWAGGRNEQYF. In nucleotides, the CDR3 is TGTGCCAGCAGCTTGTGGGCAGGGGGAAGGAATGAGCAGTACTTC.

This clonotype was found a few times. The V gene is TRBV12-3 or TRBV12-4, the J gene TRBJ2-3; D perhaps matches TRBD2 (6 bases). There are 13 residues in the CDR3. Between the trimmed V and J ends, which lost 5 bases and 4 bases, there was a span of 10 bases. DNA for the CDR3: TGTGCCAGCAGTGTCGGGGGATCAGATACGCAGTATTTT. This gives the protein CASSVGGSDTQYF.

This clonotype occurred a few times. V and J are TRBV6-5 and TRBJ2-1; D unclear. Trimming left V 0 bases short and J 10 bases short, with 7 bases between. CDR1 is MNHEY and CDR2 is SVGAGI in the germline V gene. The CDR3 contains 12 residues. This CDR3 reads CASSYSYSEQFF. The DNA for the CDR3 is TGTGCCAGCAGTTACTCGTATAGCGAGCAGTTCTTC.

The gene calls are TRBV20-1 and TRBJ2-1, with 12 bases identical to TRBD2. Germline lookup yields CDR1 DFQATT and CDR2 SNEGSKA (reference sequence). J lost 6 bases, V lost 7 bases, and 7 bases had no gene match. The CDR3 spans 14 residues. CDR3 in amino acids: CSVQTSGGFNEQFF. The CDR3 nucleotides are TGCAGTGTCCAGACTAGCGGGGGATTCAATGAGCAGTTCTTC.

A word on this clonotype: A read error may account for a junction end that differs from germline. V and J are TRBV5-5 and TRBJ1-2; D may be TRBD1 (5 bases). Germline CDR1 is SGHKS and CDR2 is YYEKEE (reference sequence). The CDR3 has 15 residues. For the CDR3, the DNA is TGTGCTAGCAGCTTGGACGAGGGGATAGCGGCTGGCTACACCTTC. Translation: CASSLDEGIAAGYTF.

At least ten counts were recorded for this clonotype. J is TRBJ2-1 and V is TRBV6-5; 7 bases agree with TRBD2. J lost 5 bases, V lost 6 bases, and 10 bases had no gene match. Germline CDR1 MNHEY, CDR2 SVGAGI. The CDR3 length is 15 residues. Here the CDR3 DNA reads TGTGCCAGCAGCCACCTCCGGGGGAGGGACAATGAGCAGTTCTTC. Its translation: CASSHLRGRDNEQFF.

This clonotype was seen more than once but under ten times. The V gene is TRBV2, the J gene TRBJ1-2; D gene uncertain. Per germline, CDR1 SNHLY and CDR2 FYNNEI. The CDR3 runs 13 residues. V lost 6 bases and J 4 bases, leaving 12 bases between the germline ends. CDR3 sequence (DNA): TGTGCCAGCAGCCAAAAGATTCTCTATGGCTACACCTTC. Translation: CASSQKILYGYTF.

This clonotype was seen more than once but under ten times. The chain recombines TRBV4-2 with TRBJ1-1; no clear D gene. The germline CDR1 and CDR2 sequences are LGHNA and YNFKEQ. The V end was cut by 0 bases, the J end by 8 bases, with 10 bases between. CDR3 length equals 13 residues. CDR3 in DNA: TGTGCCAGCAGCCAAGATAGGCAGTCAGAAGCTTTCTTT. As protein: CASSQDRQSEAFF.